The rows below give T cell receptor beta chains drawn from one sample of a study of shared clonotypes between healthy human individuals. Data came from immunoSEQ multiplex PCR; TCRdb stores just in-frame clones and leaves some out. The sample gives fewer than 130,000 clones, approximately 70% of which show up once; 24% is in the top ten. The sequenced sample was memory CD8+ T cells sorted from blood. Receptors originate from a woman aged 25 to 39 in good health. Both conserved end residues are part of each CDR3. D genes are given only for firm matches. Expanded clones get a size class; other rows say once, few or many, or leave the size out.

TRBJ2-1	13	TRBD2	TRBV27	-	CAAGSGSRNEQFF	TGTGCCGCGGGTAGCGGGAGTAGGAATGAGCAGTTCTTC
TRBJ2-1	14	-	TRBV10-1	-	CASSEGVISDEQFF	TGCGCCAGCAGTGAGGGGGTAATTTCGGATGAGCAGTTCTTC
TRBJ2-2	14	-	TRBV10-2	-	CASTPIGNTGELFF	TGCGCCAGTACCCCGATTGGTAACACCGGGGAGCTGTTTTTT
TRBJ2-7	17	TRBD2	TRBV28	-	CASSLELAGLSSYEQYF	TGTGCCAGCAGTTTGGAGCTAGCGGGTTTAAGCTCCTACGAGCAGTACTTC
TRBJ1-5	13	-	TRBV6-4	few	CASSESTEQPQHF	TGTGCCAGCAGTGAATCGACAGAGCAGCCCCAGCATTTT
TRBJ1-3	17	TRBD1	TRBV7-6	-	CASSLALGQSSGNTIYF	TGTGCCAGCAGCTTAGCGCTGGGACAGAGCTCTGGAAACACCATATATTTT
TRBJ2-7	11	-	TRBV30	once	CAWSEAYEQYF	TGTGCCTGGAGTGAGGCCTACGAGCAGTACTTC
TRBJ1-2	13	TRBD1	TRBV7-9	-	CASSSGQGWGYTF	TGTGCCAGCAGCTCCGGACAGGGATGGGGCTACACCTTC
TRBJ1-2	12	-	TRBV19	few	CASSITGDGYTF	TGTGCCAGTAGTATAACCGGGGATGGCTACACCTTC
TRBJ2-5	15	TRBD1	TRBV25-1	many	CASSGGQGNQETQYF	TGTGCCAGCAGTGGGGGACAGGGCAACCAAGAGACCCAGTACTTC
TRBJ1-4	14	-	TRBV30	-	CAWSFSTRGEKLFF	TGTGCCTGGAGCTTTTCCACGAGGGGTGAAAAACTGTTTTTT